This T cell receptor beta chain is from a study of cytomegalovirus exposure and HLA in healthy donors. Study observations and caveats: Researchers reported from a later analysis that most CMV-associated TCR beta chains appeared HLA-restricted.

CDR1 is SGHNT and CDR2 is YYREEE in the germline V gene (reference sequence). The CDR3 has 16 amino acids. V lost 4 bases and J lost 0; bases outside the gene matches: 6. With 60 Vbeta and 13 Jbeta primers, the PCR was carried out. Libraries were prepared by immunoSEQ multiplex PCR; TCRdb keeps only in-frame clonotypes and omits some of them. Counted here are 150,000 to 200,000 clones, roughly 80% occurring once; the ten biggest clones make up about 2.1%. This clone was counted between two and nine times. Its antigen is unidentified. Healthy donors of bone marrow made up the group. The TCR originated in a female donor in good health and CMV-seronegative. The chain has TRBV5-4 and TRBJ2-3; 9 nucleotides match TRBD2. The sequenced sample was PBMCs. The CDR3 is CASSLGLALSTDTQYF. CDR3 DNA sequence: TGTGCCAGCAGCCTAGGACTAGCGCTAAGCACAGATACGCAGTATTTT.